The rows below give T cell receptor beta chains drawn from one sample of a study of cytomegalovirus exposure and HLA in healthy donors. Data came from immunoSEQ multiplex PCR; TCRdb stores just in-frame clones and leaves some out. The sample contains under 200,000 clones, less than 90% of which appear only once. Sequencing was performed on PBMCs. These receptors all stem from a man in his late teens or twenties in good health and CMV-seronegative. CDR3s leave out the opening cysteine and the closing phenylalanine or tryptophan.

J: TRBJ1-5; V: TRBV28; CDR3: ASSWTGGLSNQPQH
J: TRBJ1-1; V: TRBV2; CDR3: ASTRGGMNTEAF
J: TRBJ2-3; V: TRBV7-2; CDR3: ASSLVGGGRDDTQY
J: TRBJ2-7; V: TRBV9; CDR3: ASSSTYEQY
J: TRBJ2-7; V: TRBV9; CDR3: ASSRNSYEQY
J: TRBJ2-2; V: TRBV7-2; CDR3: ASSLTGGRRAGELF
J: TRBJ1-6; V: TRBV20-1; CDR3: SARLRGQPH
J: TRBJ2-1; V: TRBV5-1; CDR3: ASSLAKTGRQYNEQF
J: TRBJ1-2; V: TRBV19; CDR3: ASTGSVYGYT
J: TRBJ2-5; V: TRBV10-1; CDR3: ASTPTGETQY